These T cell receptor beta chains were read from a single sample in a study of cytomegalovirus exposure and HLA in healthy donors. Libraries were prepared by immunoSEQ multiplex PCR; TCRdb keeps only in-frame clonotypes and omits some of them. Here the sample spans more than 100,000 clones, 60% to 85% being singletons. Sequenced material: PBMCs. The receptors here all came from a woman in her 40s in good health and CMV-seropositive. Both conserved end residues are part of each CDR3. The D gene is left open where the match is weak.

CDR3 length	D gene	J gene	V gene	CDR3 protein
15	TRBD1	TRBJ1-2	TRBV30	CAWSLAGTGGNGYTF
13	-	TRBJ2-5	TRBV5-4	CASSWAGERTQYF
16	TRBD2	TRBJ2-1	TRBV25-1	CASSNPAGAAYNEQFF
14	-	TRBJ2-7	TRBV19	CASSILAGTYEQYF
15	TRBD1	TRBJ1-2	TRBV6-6	CASSAYGQGDDGYTF
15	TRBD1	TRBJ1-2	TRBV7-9	CASSSLDRGRDGYTF
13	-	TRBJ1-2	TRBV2	CASSETGNYGYTF
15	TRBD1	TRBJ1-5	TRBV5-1	CASSLQGGRNQPQHF
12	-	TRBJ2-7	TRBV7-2	CASSLGVYEQYF
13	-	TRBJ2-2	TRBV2	CASGTQNTGELFF
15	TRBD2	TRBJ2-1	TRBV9	CASSVSSGSPNEQFF
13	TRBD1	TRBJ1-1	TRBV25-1	CASRGQGGAEAFF
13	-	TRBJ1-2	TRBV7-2	CASSLDWGQGYTF